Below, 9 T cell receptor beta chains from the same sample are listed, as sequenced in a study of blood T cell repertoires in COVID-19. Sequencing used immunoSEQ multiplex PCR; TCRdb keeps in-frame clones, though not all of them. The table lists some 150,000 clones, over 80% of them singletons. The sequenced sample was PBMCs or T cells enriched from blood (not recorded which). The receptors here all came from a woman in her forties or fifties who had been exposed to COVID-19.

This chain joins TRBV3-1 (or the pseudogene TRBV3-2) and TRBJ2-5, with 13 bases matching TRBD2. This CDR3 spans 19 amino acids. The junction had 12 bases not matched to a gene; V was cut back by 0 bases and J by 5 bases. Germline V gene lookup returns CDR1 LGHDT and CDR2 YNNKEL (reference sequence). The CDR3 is CASSQDDRWTSGSRETQYF. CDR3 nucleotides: TGTGCCAGCAGCCAAGACGATAGATGGACTAGCGGGAGTCGGGAGACCCAGTACTTC.

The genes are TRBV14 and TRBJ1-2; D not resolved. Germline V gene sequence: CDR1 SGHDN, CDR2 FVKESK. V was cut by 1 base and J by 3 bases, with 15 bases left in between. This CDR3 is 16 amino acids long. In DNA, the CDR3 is TGTGCCAGCAGCCAAGTAAGCGGCTTCGGCTACTATGGCTACACCTTC. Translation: CASSQVSGFGYYGYTF. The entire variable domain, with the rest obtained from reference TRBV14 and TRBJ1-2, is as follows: EAGVTQFPSHSVIEKGQTVTLRCDPISGHDNLYWYRRVMGKEIKFLLHFVKESKQDESGMPNNRFLAERTGGTYSTLKVQPAELEDSGVYFCASSQVSGFGYYGYTFGSGTRLTVV.

The CDR3 loop reads CASKRAVYGHNEQFF. CDR3 sequence (DNA): TGTGCCAGCAAAAGAGCGGTTTACGGCCACAATGAGCAGTTCTTC. The J gene is TRBJ2-1, the V gene TRBV27; D may be TRBD2 (5 bases). Trimming took off 7 bases at V and 5 bases at J, with 18 bases between the two ends. CDR3 length equals 15 residues. The germline gives CDR1 MNHEY, CDR2 SMNVEV (reference sequence).

The DNA of the CDR3 is TGTGCCAGCTCACCGAGGGACAGCTTGAACACTGAAGCTTTCTTT. It encodes CASSPRDSLNTEAFF. The chain carries TRBV18 and TRBJ1-1; TRBD1 matches 7 bases. The CDR3 spans 15 residues. J gave up 0 bases and V 3 bases, and 4 bases lay outside the gene matches. CDR1 is KGHSH and CDR2 is LQKENI in the germline V gene.

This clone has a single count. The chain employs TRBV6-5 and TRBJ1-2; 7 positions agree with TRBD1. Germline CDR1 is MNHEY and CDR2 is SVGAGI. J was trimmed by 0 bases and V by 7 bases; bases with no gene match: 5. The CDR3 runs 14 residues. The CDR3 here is CASTPGGSNYGYTF. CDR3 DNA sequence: TGTGCCAGCACCCCAGGGGGATCTAACTATGGCTACACCTTC.

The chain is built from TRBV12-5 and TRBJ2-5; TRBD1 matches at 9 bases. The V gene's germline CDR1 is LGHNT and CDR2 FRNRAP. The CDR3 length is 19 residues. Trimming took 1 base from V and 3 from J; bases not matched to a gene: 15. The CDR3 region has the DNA TGTGCTAGTGGTTTGGCCGGGACAGGGAATCCCCCTACTAAAGAGACCCAGTACTTC. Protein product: CASGLAGTGNPPTKETQYF.

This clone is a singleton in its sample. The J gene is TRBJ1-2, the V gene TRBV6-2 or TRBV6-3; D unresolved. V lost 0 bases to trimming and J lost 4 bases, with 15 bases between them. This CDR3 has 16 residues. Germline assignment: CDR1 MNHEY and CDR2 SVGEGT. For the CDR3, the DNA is TGTGCCAGCAGTTACTCGGGCCGGGAGGGAGCCTATGGCTACACCTTC. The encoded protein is CASSYSGREGAYGYTF.

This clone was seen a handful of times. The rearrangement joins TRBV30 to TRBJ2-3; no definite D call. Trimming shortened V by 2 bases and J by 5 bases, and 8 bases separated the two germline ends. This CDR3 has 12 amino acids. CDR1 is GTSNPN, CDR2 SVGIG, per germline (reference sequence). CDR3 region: CAWSPSEDTQYF. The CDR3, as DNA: TGTGCCTGGAGTCCGTCAGAAGATACGCAGTATTTT. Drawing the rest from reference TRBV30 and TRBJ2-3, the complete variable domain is SQTIHQWPATLVQPVGSPLSLECTVEGTSNPNLYWYRQAAGRGLQLLFYSVGIGQISSEVPQNLSASRPQDRQFILSSKKLLLSDSGFYLCAWSPSEDTQYFGPGTRLTVL.

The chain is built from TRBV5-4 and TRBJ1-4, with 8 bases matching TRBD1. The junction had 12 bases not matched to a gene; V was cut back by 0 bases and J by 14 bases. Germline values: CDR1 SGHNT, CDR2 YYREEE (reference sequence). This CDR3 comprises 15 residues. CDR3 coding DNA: TGTGCCAGCAGCTTGGAGTCCGGGACAGGTCATAGGCTGTTTTTT. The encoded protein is CASSLESGTGHRLFF.